This T cell receptor beta chain was identified during a study of blood T cells in healthy people across ages. Overall study findings and caveats: A roughly linear fall in TCR beta diversity per million T cells was seen with increasing age. Leaving the PBMCs unsorted stopped any conclusive comparison of naive versus antigen-experienced cells. There was no known CMV status for donors, so expanded clonotype changes were possibly confounded.

CDR3 length: 14 amino acids. Germline CDR1 reads SGHKS; CDR2 reads YYEKEE (reference sequence). V lost 6 bases, J lost 3 bases, and 8 bases stayed unmatched. Collection of around 10 milliliters of peripheral blood was performed for each donor. Alongside a J-beta primer mix, a sample-barcoded 5' primer served in a second PCR lasting about 6 to 12 cycles. TCRdb re-called the 5' RACE reads with MiXCR, one entry per CDR3 protein. Of roughly 1,300,000 distinct CDR3 sequences in the sample, around 59% were seen once. With regard to this clonotype: The antigen is undetermined.

Input material: blood. The chain carries TRBV5-5 and TRBJ2-7; 8 bases match TRBD2. This clonotype was sampled from a young man in good health. The CDR3 loop reads CASNSAGELYEQYF. CDR3 bases: TGTGCCAGCAATTCAGCGGGAGAGCTCTACGAGCAGTACTTC.